This entry lists 24 T cell receptor beta chains sequenced from one sample in a study of OX40 agonist ivuxolimab in advanced cancers. The assay was immunoSEQ multiplex PCR, and TCRdb's table has in-frame clones only and misses some. Of just under 35,000 clones listed, 92% are singletons. The sample in question was CD4+ or CD8+ T cells sorted from blood, obtained in a trial of the OX40 agonist ivuxolimab. The receptor source for this set is an adult with an advanced solid tumor such as melanoma, head and neck, liver or kidney cancer.

This chain joins TRBV19 and TRBJ1-5, with D maybe TRBD1 (5 bases). The germline CDR1 and CDR2 sequences are LNHDA and SQIVND (reference sequence). The CDR3 consists of 16 residues. V was trimmed by 5 bases and J by 6 bases, leaving 20 bases between them. This CDR3 reads CASSHDIGAGGQPQHF. CDR3 nucleotide sequence: TGTGCCAGTAGTCATGACATTGGAGCTGGGGGTCAGCCCCAGCATTTT.

V and J are TRBV10-3 and TRBJ2-7, with TRBD2 identical over 11 bases. V lost 2 bases, J lost 6 bases, and 6 bases stayed unmatched. Germline V gives CDR1 ENHRY, CDR2 SYGVKD. The CDR3 consists of 15 residues. In DNA, the CDR3 is TGTGCCATCAGTGAGCCACTAGCGGGAGAAGGCGAGCAGTACTTC. Amino acids: CAISEPLAGEGEQYF.

J is TRBJ2-1 and V is TRBV28; a possible D gene is TRBD2 (6 bases). Germline CDR1 MDHEN, CDR2 SYDVKM. V shed 3 bases and J shed 1 base, with 13 bases lying between them. This CDR3 contains 16 residues. The DNA of the CDR3 is TGTGCCAGCAGTTTCGCGGGGTATAGGTCCTACAATGAGCAGTTCTTC. This encodes CASSFAGYRSYNEQFF.

V usage is TRBV28 and J usage is TRBJ2-1; D uncertain. Trimming shortened V by 2 bases and J by 2 bases, and 10 bases separated the two germline ends. This CDR3 has 15 residues. CDR1 and CDR2 from the germline V gene are MDHEN and SYDVKM. DNA of the CDR3: TGTGCCAGCAGTTTAATGGCGACGGCCTACAATGAGCAGTTCTTC. Amino acids: CASSLMATAYNEQFF. Based on the CDR3 plus reference TRBV28 and TRBJ2-1, the full variable domain is DVKVTQSSRYLVKRTGEKVFLECVQDMDHENMFWYRQDPGLGLRLIYFSYDVKMKEKGDIPEGYSVSREKKERFSLILESASTNQTSMYLCASSLMATAYNEQFFGPGTRLTVL.

This chain links TRBV9 with TRBJ2-5; 8 bases align to TRBD2. Trimming removed 3 bases from V and 5 bases from J; junction bases left unmatched: 12. The V gene's germline CDR1 is SGDLS and CDR2 YYNGEE. This CDR3 region has 16 residues. CDR3 amino acids: CASSGGRPDLGETQYF. The CDR3 bases are TGTGCCAGCAGCGGCGGGAGGCCAGACTTAGGGGAGACCCAGTACTTC. The full variable domain, in which reference TRBV9 and TRBJ2-5 provide the parts outside the CDR3, is DSGVTQTPKHLITATGQRVTLRCSPRSGDLSVYWYQQSLDQGLQFLIQYYNGEERAKGNILERFSAQQFPDLHSELNLSSLELGDSALYFCASSGGRPDLGETQYFGPGTRLLVL.

The chain recombines TRBV27 with TRBJ2-1; D not certain. The V gene lost 5 bases and the J gene lost 2 bases, with 7 bases spanning the gap. This CDR3 has 13 amino acids. CDR1 MNHEY and CDR2 SMNVEV come from the germline V gene (reference sequence). Here the CDR3 reads CASSERTYNEQFF. CDR3 nucleotides: TGTGCCAGCAGTGAAAGGACCTACAATGAGCAGTTCTTC.

This rearrangement joins TRBV9 to TRBJ2-5, with 7 bases aligning to TRBD2. The CDR3 runs 15 residues. Germline V gives CDR1 SGDLS, CDR2 YYNGEE. Trimming cost V 3 bases and J 0 bases; bases outside gene matches: 5. Here the CDR3 reads CASSGEAGYQETQYF. The CDR3 nucleotides are TGTGCCAGCAGCGGGGAAGCGGGGTACCAAGAGACCCAGTACTTC.

The chain couples TRBV9 to TRBJ2-1, with D possibly being TRBD2 (6 bases). Germline V gene sequence: CDR1 SGDLS, CDR2 YYNGEE. This CDR3 spans 12 amino acids. Trimming stripped 4 bases from V and 9 bases from J, with 11 bases between. The CDR3 loop is CASSPGDSEQFF. In DNA, the CDR3 is TGTGCCAGCAGCCCCGGGGACTCTGAGCAGTTCTTC.

This chain links TRBV7-8 with TRBJ2-7, with D tentatively TRBD1 (6 bases). CDR3 length: 13 residues. V was clipped by 4 bases and J by 4 bases, with 11 bases between them. The V gene's germline CDR1 is SGHVS and CDR2 FQNEAQ. The CDR3 protein is CASSYSQGYEQYF. CDR3 bases: TGTGCCAGCAGCTACTCACAGGGTTACGAGCAGTACTTC.

The chain joins TRBV7-2 to TRBJ2-7; 8 bases map to TRBD1. CDR3 length: 15 amino acids. After removal of 6 bases from V and 3 bases from J, the junction contained 10 bases not matched to a gene. Germline V gene lookup returns CDR1 SGHTA and CDR2 FQGNSA. The CDR3 DNA reads TGTGCCAGCAGACAGAGGGACAGGCCCCTCTACGAGCAGTACTTC. It translates to CASRQRDRPLYEQYF.

J is TRBJ1-2 and V is TRBV5-6; D gene uncertain. Deletions cut 0 bases from V and 4 bases from J, with 16 bases between. There are 16 residues in the CDR3. Per germline, CDR1 SGHDT and CDR2 YYEEEE. The CDR3 is CASSLEMGNRIYGYTF. The CDR3 DNA follows: TGTGCCAGCAGCTTGGAAATGGGGAATCGGATCTATGGCTACACCTTC.

V gene TRBV9 combines with J gene TRBJ2-2; D uncertain. V shed 4 bases and J shed 0 bases, with 13 bases lying between them. Per the germline V gene, CDR1 is SGDLS and CDR2 is YYNGEE. This CDR3 has 16 amino acids. CDR3 residues: CASSSRAEPNTGELFF. CDR3 nucleotides: TGTGCCAGCAGCTCCCGGGCGGAGCCGAACACCGGGGAGCTGTTTTTT.

J is TRBJ1-2 and V is TRBV30; D remains unclear. This CDR3 region has 12 residues. The germline CDR1 and CDR2 sequences are GTSNPN and SVGIG (reference sequence). V lost 3 bases, J lost 4 bases, and 9 bases lay in between. The CDR3 loop reads CAWRVGSYGYTF. In DNA form, the CDR3 reads TGTGCCTGGAGAGTGGGTTCCTATGGCTACACCTTC.

This rearrangement joins TRBV6-4 to TRBJ1-1; D uncertain. There are 15 residues in the CDR3. Between the trimmed V and J ends, which lost 10 bases and 1 base, there was a span of 19 bases. CDR1 MRHNA and CDR2 SNTAGT come from the germline V gene. The CDR3 is CATIQPFSENTEAFF. The CDR3 DNA sequence: TGTGCCACCATACAGCCATTCAGCGAGAACACTGAAGCTTTCTTT.

This clone was seen once. V usage is TRBV7-9 and J usage is TRBJ1-1, with D possibly matching TRBD1 (5 bases). CDR3 size: 11 residues. Trimming stripped 7 bases from V and 6 bases from J, with 9 bases between. Per germline, CDR1 SEHNR and CDR2 FQNEAQ (reference sequence). CDR3 sequence reads: CASTRGSEAFF. The CDR3, as DNA: TGTGCCAGCACCCGGGGGTCTGAAGCTTTCTTT.

The chain has TRBV14 and TRBJ2-7; tentatively, D is TRBD1 (5 bases). With 1 base removed from V and 3 bases from J, the gap between germline ends came to 7 bases. The length of the CDR3 is 13 residues. Germline CDR1 is SGHDN and CDR2 is FVKESK. In nucleotides, the CDR3 is TGTGCCAGCAGCCAAGGGGGCTACTACGAGCAGTACTTC. Its protein is CASSQGGYYEQYF.

This chain connects TRBV5-1 to TRBJ2-1; the D call may be TRBD1 or TRBD2 (6 bases each). This CDR3 region has 16 residues. Between the trimmed V and J ends, which lost 7 bases and 2 bases, there was a span of 19 bases. Germline V gives CDR1 SGHRS, CDR2 YFSETQ. The CDR3 is CASGGHEGRTYNEQFF. The CDR3 DNA follows: TGCGCCAGCGGGGGGCACGAGGGACGCACCTACAATGAGCAGTTCTTC.

The chain carries TRBV5-1 and TRBJ2-1; D is unclear. V gave up 0 bases and J gave up 7 bases, with 14 bases separating them. The length of the CDR3 is 15 residues. Germline V gene lookup returns CDR1 SGHRS and CDR2 YFSETQ. CDR3 coding DNA: TGCGCCAGCAGCTTGGTTTACAGCCTCACAAATGAGCAGTTCTTC. This encodes CASSLVYSLTNEQFF.

The chain couples TRBV5-6 to TRBJ1-2; TRBD1 aligns across 7 bases. Unmatched junction bases numbered 3, after V lost 0 bases and J lost 4 bases. The CDR3 is made up of 14 amino acids. Germline CDR1 SGHDT, CDR2 YYEEEE. For the CDR3, the DNA is TGTGCCAGCAGCTTGGCGGGACAGTTCTATGGCTACACCTTC. It specifies CASSLAGQFYGYTF.

The chain is built from TRBV4-2 and TRBJ1-3; unclear D gene. Trimming pared 0 bases from V and 0 bases from J, leaving 6 bases between. The germline V gene encodes CDR1 LGHNA and CDR2 YNFKEQ. The CDR3 loop spans 15 amino acids. The CDR3 sequence: CASSQDRFSGNTIYF. The CDR3 DNA reads as TGTGCCAGCAGCCAAGACCGATTCTCTGGAAACACCATATATTTT.

V is TRBV29-1 and J is TRBJ2-7, with D unresolved. CDR3 size: 13 residues. Trimming shortened V by 3 bases and J by 0 bases, and 9 bases separated the two germline ends. CDR1 and CDR2 (germline): SQVTM, ANQGSEA. CDR3 sequence (DNA): TGCAGCGTTGATACACCTAGCTCCTACGAGCAGTACTTC. Protein sequence: CSVDTPSSYEQYF.

The chain carries TRBV19 and TRBJ2-2; 11 bases are shared with TRBD2. Germline CDR1 and CDR2: LNHDA and SQIVND (reference sequence). This CDR3 has 18 amino acids. V was clipped by 3 bases and J by 0 bases; unmatched bases: 6. CDR3 in DNA: TGTGCCAGTAGTATCCTCCTAGCGGGAGGAGCGAACACCGGGGAGCTGTTTTTT. Translating gives CASSILLAGGANTGELFF.

This clone has a single count. V and J are TRBV15 and TRBJ1-4; D is perhaps TRBD1 (6 bases). The CDR3 covers 16 residues. V dropped 8 bases and J dropped 10 bases, with 26 bases sitting between them. Germline CDR1 and CDR2: LNHNV and YYDKDF (reference sequence). CDR3 nucleotides: TGTGCCACCGGCAAAAGCAGACAGGACCAGGGTGGAAAACTGTTTTTT. This encodes CATGKSRQDQGGKLFF.

The chain carries TRBV5-5 and TRBJ2-1; D gene ambiguous. This CDR3 region has 14 residues. The V and J ends lost 0 bases and 4 bases respectively, with 8 bases between them. Germline V gives CDR1 SGHKS, CDR2 YYEKEE (reference sequence). The CDR3 here is CASSLVAGYNEQFF. For the CDR3, the DNA is TGTGCCAGCAGCTTGGTTGCAGGATACAATGAGCAGTTCTTC.